This T cell receptor (beta chain) was identified in a study of regulatory T cells in long-lasting Graves disease. Study-wide results and caveats: Having only a small sample size may have limited accuracy.

TCR beta libraries were built with iRepertoire HTBI primers and Arm-PCR of CDR3 regions. Via MiXCR, TCRdb re-called the multiplex PCR reads, giving one row per CDR3 protein. The sample includes 300,000 to 500,000 distinct CDR3 sequences, less than 25% of them seen just once. Concerning this clonotype: Its matching antigen is unknown.

The germline gives CDR1 SGHTA, CDR2 FQGNSA. This CDR3 contains 12 residues. Trimming removed 1 base from V and 7 bases from J, with 7 bases in between. The time point here: persistent/refractory GD, antithyroid drugs over 5 years with positive TRAb. RNA from PBMCs was the source of the TCR library. The receptor was isolated from a female donor with Graves disease. This material consisted of peripheral blood mononuclear cells (PBMCs), taken when the disease was refractory, from a patient treated with antithyroid drugs. The chain has TRBV7-2 and TRBJ1-2; D gene ambiguous. The CDR3 DNA sequence: TGTGCCAGCAGCTTAGACCTGAGTGGCTACACCTTC. Translation gives CASSLDLSGYTF.